The next 18 T cell receptor beta chains were all read from a single sample in a study of graft-versus-host responses after intestinal transplantation. The antigens for these receptors are not known. Sequencing was performed with immunoSEQ multiplex PCR; in TCRdb, only in-frame clones are kept and a portion is missing. The sample records 71,000 or so clones, around 91% being singletons. Sequences were derived from unstimulated CD8+ T cells sorted from spleen or lymph node cells, sampled before intestinal transplant. Receptors were obtained from a human donor who received an intestinal transplant.

The J gene is TRBJ2-7, the V gene TRBV7-9, with 11 nucleotides matching TRBD2. V dropped 8 bases and J dropped 6; count of bases not matched to a gene: 15. Germline values: CDR1 SEHNR, CDR2 FQNEAQ (reference sequence). CDR3 length: 16 amino acids. The CDR3 DNA follows: TGTGCCAGCCACCAACTAGCGGGGGCCCGGATTGGCGAGCAGTACTTC. This translates into CASHQLAGARIGEQYF.

V is TRBV27 and J is TRBJ1-5, with D possibly matching TRBD1 (6 bases). Germline V gives CDR1 MNHEY, CDR2 SMNVEV (reference sequence). This CDR3 is 13 amino acids long. The germline V and J ends were trimmed by 1 base and 5 bases, with 6 bases remaining between them. This CDR3 reads CASSLYRDQPQHF. In DNA, the CDR3 is TGTGCCAGCAGTTTATACAGGGATCAGCCCCAGCATTTT.

The chain has TRBV6-5 and TRBJ2-7; 9 bases are shared with TRBD1. This CDR3 contains 14 residues. V lost 7 bases, J lost 6 bases, and 10 bases stayed unmatched. Germline-derived CDR1 and CDR2 are MNHEY and SVGAGI. CDR3 sequence: CASTSVGDRAEQYF. The CDR3 DNA follows: TGTGCCAGCACCTCCGTCGGGGACAGGGCCGAGCAGTACTTC.

This chain connects TRBV5-6 to TRBJ2-5; 8 positions agree with TRBD1. The CDR3 contains 12 residues. Trimming took 4 bases from V and 11 from J; bases not matched to a gene: 7. In germline, CDR1 is SGHDT, CDR2 YYEEEE. CDR3 nucleotide sequence: TGTGCCAGCAGCCCAGGGGGCGCGGATCAGTACTTC. It encodes CASSPGGADQYF. The full variable domain, its missing parts supplied by reference TRBV5-6 and TRBJ2-5, is DAGVTQSPTHLIKTRGQQVTLRCSPKSGHDTVSWYQQALGQGPQFIFQYYEEEERQRGNFPDRFSGHQFPNYSSELNVNALLLGDSALYLCASSPGGADQYFGPGTRLLVL.

This rearrangement joins TRBV6-5 to TRBJ2-3; 8 positions agree with TRBD1. The length of the CDR3 is 14 residues. Germline CDR1 reads MNHEY; CDR2 reads SVGAGI. The V gene end was trimmed by 2 bases and the J gene end by 4 bases; junction bases not matched to a gene: 2. CDR3 sequence (DNA): TGTGCCAGCAGTTACCAGGGGGCGGCAGATACGCAGTATTTT. Protein product: CASSYQGAADTQYF.

This chain connects TRBV6-1 to TRBJ2-3, with 10 positions matching TRBD2. The CDR3 contains 14 residues. CDR1 is MNHNS and CDR2 is SASEGT in the germline V gene. V lost 11 bases and J lost 4; bases outside the gene matches: 9. This chain's CDR3 is CAGSSGGLSDTQYF. The CDR3 nucleotides are TGTGCCGGCTCTAGCGGGGGACTTTCAGATACGCAGTATTTT.

The chain recombines TRBV27 with TRBJ2-2, with D perhaps TRBD2 (5 bases). Germline V CDR1 and CDR2: MNHEY, SMNVEV (reference sequence). The ends were cut back, 6 bases at V and 1 base at J, with 6 bases in the middle. This CDR3 spans 13 amino acids. CDR3 sequence reads: CASRLGNTGELFF. The CDR3 region has the DNA TGTGCCAGCAGACTAGGGAACACCGGGGAGCTGTTTTTT.

This sequence joins TRBV13 and TRBJ2-7, with TRBD1 identical over 7 bases. V shed 5 bases and J 5 bases; nucleotides not matched to a gene: 6. This CDR3 comprises 13 residues. The germline CDR1 and CDR2 sequences are PRHDT and FYEKMQ (reference sequence). CDR3 nucleotide sequence: TGTGCCAGCAGCGGATACAGGGGCAACGAGCAGTACTTC. This gives the protein CASSGYRGNEQYF.

CDR3 sequence reads: CAAEPGQADQPQHF. The CDR3 DNA is TGTGCCGCGGAGCCGGGACAGGCCGATCAGCCCCAGCATTTT. The chain has TRBV6-1 and TRBJ1-5, with 8 bases matching TRBD1. The CDR3 covers 14 residues. CDR1 and CDR2 (germline): MNHNS, SASEGT. The trim removed 11 bases at V and 5 bases at J, leaving 11 bases unmatched.

The chain carries TRBV5-6 and TRBJ2-1, with 7 bases lining up with TRBD1. V trimming: 2 bases; J trimming: 6 bases; junction bases outside the gene matches: 5. The CDR3 contains 14 residues. From germline, CDR1 is SGHDT and CDR2 YYEEEE. The chain's CDR3 is CASSFGDSLNEQFF. In nucleotides, the CDR3 is TGTGCCAGCAGCTTTGGGGACAGTCTCAATGAGCAGTTCTTC.

V and J are TRBV25-1 and TRBJ1-2; TRBD1 agrees at 10 bases. With V trimmed by 5 bases and J by 4 bases, 10 bases remained unmatched. The CDR3 loop spans 16 amino acids. Germline loops: CDR1 MGHDK, CDR2 SYGVNS. CDR3 sequence (DNA): TGTGCCAGCAGTTCCATCGACAGGGGGCCCGCCTATGGCTACACCTTC. Translated, it gives CASSSIDRGPAYGYTF.

J is TRBJ1-1 and V is TRBV4-2; D may be TRBD1 (5 bases). Trimming took 4 bases from V and 6 from J, leaving 15 bases between them. Germline CDR1 LGHNA, CDR2 YNFKEQ. This CDR3 comprises 14 residues. CDR3 coding DNA: TGTGCCAGCAGCCCTCCACTGGGGGGGGCTGAAGCTTTCTTT. Translating gives CASSPPLGGAEAFF.

The V and J genes are TRBV2 and TRBJ1-2; unclear D gene. Germline V lookup: CDR1 SNHLY, CDR2 FYNNEI. The CDR3 loop spans 11 amino acids. The V end lost 3 bases, the J end lost 8 bases, and 7 bases lay between the germline ends. The CDR3 reads CASSEGVGYTF. CDR3 nucleotides: TGTGCCAGCAGTGAGGGAGTAGGCTACACCTTC. Supplemented by reference TRBV2 and TRBJ1-2, the full variable domain reads EPEVTQTPSHQVTQMGQEVILRCVPISNHLYFYWYRQILGQKVEFLVSFYNNEISEKSEIFDDQFSVERPDGSNFTLKIRSTKLEDSAMYFCASSEGVGYTFGSGTRLTVV.

The chain joins TRBV11-2 to TRBJ2-3; weak D call: TRBD2 (7 bases). V was trimmed by 1 base and J by 2 bases, leaving 13 bases between them. This CDR3 contains 16 residues. Germline lookup yields CDR1 SGHAT and CDR2 FQNNGV. The CDR3 protein is CASSLGRGPFTDTQYF. CDR3 DNA: TGTGCCAGCAGCTTAGGGCGGGGGCCCTTCACAGATACGCAGTATTTT.

This clone was counted a few times. The CDR3 sequence: CASRPGQGMNSPLHF. The CDR3 bases are TGTGCCAGCAGGCCCGGACAGGGGATGAATTCACCCCTCCACTTT. The J gene is TRBJ1-6, the V gene TRBV2; 9 nucleotides match TRBD1. Losses at the gene ends were 6 bases for V and 7 bases for J; bases not matched to a gene: 7. Germline CDR1 SNHLY, CDR2 FYNNEI. This CDR3 comprises 15 residues.

The rearrangement uses TRBV2 and TRBJ1-1; 8 nucleotides line up with TRBD1. After removal of 10 bases from V and 4 bases from J, the junction contained 8 bases not matched to a gene. Germline CDR1 reads SNHLY; CDR2 reads FYNNEI. This CDR3 spans 13 amino acids. In DNA form, the CDR3 reads TGTGCCAACACTCAGGGGGCGGTCACTGAAGCTTTCTTT. Translation gives CANTQGAVTEAFF.

The chain is built from TRBV7-3 and TRBJ1-1; D is possibly TRBD1 (5 bases). V lost 5 bases and J lost 4, with 23 bases in between. There are 17 residues in the CDR3. In germline, CDR1 is SGHTA, CDR2 FQGTGA. The CDR3 DNA sequence: TGTGCCAGCAGCCTCACCGCCCTCCCAACCGGGGGCACTGAAGCTTTCTTT. Translation gives CASSLTALPTGGTEAFF.

The rearrangement links TRBV5-1 to TRBJ2-6, with D perhaps TRBD2 (5 bases). Germline loops: CDR1 SGHRS, CDR2 YFSETQ. This CDR3 region has 15 residues. Trimming removed 6 bases at V and 4 bases at J, with 14 bases between. The CDR3 region is CASTRDVDGANVLTF. The CDR3 DNA reads TGCGCCAGCACTCGGGATGTTGACGGGGCCAACGTCCTGACTTTC.